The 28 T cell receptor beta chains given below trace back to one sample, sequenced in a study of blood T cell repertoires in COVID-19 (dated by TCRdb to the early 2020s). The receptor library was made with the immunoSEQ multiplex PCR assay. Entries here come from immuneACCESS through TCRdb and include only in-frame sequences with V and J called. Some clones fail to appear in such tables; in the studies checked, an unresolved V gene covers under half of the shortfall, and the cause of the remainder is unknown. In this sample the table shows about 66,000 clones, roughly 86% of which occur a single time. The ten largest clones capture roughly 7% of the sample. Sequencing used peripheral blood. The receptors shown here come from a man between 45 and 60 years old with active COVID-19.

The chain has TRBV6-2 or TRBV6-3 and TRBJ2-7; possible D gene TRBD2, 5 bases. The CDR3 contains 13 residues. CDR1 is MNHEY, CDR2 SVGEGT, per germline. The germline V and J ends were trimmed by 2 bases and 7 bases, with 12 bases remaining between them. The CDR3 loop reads CASSYGGFREQYV. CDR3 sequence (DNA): TGTGCCAGCAGTTACGGCGGGTTCCGGGAGCAGTACGTC.

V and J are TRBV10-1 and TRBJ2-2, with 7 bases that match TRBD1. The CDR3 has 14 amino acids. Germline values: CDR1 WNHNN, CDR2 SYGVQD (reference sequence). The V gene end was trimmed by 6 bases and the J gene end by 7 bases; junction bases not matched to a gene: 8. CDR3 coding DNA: TGCGCCAGCAGCGATGGGACAGCGTTCGGGGAGCTGTTTTTT. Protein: CASSDGTAFGELFF.

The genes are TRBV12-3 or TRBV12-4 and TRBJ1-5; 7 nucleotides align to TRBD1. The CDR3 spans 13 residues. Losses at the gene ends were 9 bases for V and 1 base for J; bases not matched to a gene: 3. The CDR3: CASGTVSNQPQHF. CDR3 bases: TGTGCCAGTGGGACAGTAAGCAATCAGCCCCAGCATTTT.

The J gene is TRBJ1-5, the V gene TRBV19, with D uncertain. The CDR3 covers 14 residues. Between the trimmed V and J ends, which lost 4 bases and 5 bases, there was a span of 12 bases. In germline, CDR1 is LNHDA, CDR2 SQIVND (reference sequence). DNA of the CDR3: TGTGCCAGTAGTACGGACCCGGGGTATCAGCCCCAGCATTTT. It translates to CASSTDPGYQPQHF. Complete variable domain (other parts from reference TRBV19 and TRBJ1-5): DGGITQSPKYLFRKEGQNVTLSCEQNLNHDAMYWYRQDPGQGLRLIYYSQIVNDFQKGDIAEGYSVSREKKESFPLTVTSAQKNPTAFYLCASSTDPGYQPQHFGDGTRLSIL.

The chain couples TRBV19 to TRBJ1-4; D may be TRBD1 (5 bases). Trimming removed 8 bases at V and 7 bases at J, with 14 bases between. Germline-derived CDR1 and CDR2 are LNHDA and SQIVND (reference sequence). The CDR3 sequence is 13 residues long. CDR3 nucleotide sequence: TGTGCCAGTTACCCAGGGCTTGGTGAAAAACTGTTTTTT. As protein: CASYPGLGEKLFF. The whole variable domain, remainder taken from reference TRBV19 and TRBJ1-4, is DGGITQSPKYLFRKEGQNVTLSCEQNLNHDAMYWYRQDPGQGLRLIYYSQIVNDFQKGDIAEGYSVSREKKESFPLTVTSAQKNPTAFYLCASYPGLGEKLFFGSGTQLSVL.

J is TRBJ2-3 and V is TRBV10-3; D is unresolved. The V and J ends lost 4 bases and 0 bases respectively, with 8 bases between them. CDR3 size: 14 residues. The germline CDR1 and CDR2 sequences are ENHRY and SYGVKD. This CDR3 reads CAISGRYSTDTQYF. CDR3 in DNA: TGTGCCATCAGTGGTCGTTATAGCACAGATACGCAGTATTTT.

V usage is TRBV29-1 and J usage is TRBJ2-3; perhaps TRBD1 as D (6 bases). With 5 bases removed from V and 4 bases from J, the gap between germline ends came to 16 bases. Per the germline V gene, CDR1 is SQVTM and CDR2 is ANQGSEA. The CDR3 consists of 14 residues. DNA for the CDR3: TGCAGCGTTTGTCGGACAGTTTCTTCAGATACGCAGTATTTT. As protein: CSVCRTVSSDTQYF.

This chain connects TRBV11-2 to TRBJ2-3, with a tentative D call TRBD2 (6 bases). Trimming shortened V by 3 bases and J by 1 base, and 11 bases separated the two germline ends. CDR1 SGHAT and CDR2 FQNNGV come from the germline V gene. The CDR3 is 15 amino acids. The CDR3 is CASSFFRRGTDTQYF. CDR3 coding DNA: TGTGCCAGCAGCTTTTTTAGGAGGGGCACAGATACGCAGTATTTT.

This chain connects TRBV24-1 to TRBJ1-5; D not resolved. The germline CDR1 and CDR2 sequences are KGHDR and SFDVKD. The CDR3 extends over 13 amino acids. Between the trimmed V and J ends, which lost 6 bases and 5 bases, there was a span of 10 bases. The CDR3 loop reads CATSFGSHQPQHF. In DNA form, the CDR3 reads TGTGCCACCAGTTTCGGGTCTCATCAGCCCCAGCATTTT.

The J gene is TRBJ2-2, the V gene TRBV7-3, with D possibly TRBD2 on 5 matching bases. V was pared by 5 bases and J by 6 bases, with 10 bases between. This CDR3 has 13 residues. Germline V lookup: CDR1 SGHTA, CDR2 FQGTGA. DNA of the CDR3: TGTGCCAGCAGCCTACGGGGATCCGGGGAGCTGTTTTTT. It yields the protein CASSLRGSGELFF.

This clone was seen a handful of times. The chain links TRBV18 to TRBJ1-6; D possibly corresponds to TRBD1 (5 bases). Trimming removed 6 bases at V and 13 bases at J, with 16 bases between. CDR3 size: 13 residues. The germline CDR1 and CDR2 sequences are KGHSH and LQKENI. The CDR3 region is CASSPDITSPLHF. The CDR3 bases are TGTGCCAGCTCGCCGGACATTACTTCGCCCCTCCACTTT.

The CDR3 DNA reads as TGTGCCAGCAATCGGGGGGCTAATGAAAAACTGTTTTTT. This sequence encodes CASNRGANEKLFF. The chain carries TRBV6-5 and TRBJ1-4, with a weak D call TRBD1 (5 bases). In germline, CDR1 is MNHEY, CDR2 SVGAGI. The CDR3 is 13 residues long. The V gene lost 7 bases and the J gene lost 3 bases, with 9 bases spanning the gap.

The CDR3 DNA reads as TGTGCCAGCAGCCCGGGAGCCGCTAACTATGGCTACACCTTC. Encoded protein: CASSPGAANYGYTF. The chain recombines TRBV9 with TRBJ1-2; D gene uncertain. V lost 4 bases to trimming and J lost 0 bases, with 10 bases between them. The CDR3 length is 14 residues. Germline V lookup: CDR1 SGDLS, CDR2 YYNGEE.

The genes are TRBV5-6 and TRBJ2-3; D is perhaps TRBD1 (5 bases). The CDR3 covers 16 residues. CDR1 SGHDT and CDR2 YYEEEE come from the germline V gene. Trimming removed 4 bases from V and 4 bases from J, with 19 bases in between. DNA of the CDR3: TGTGCCAGCAGCCCGCGCAGGGCTAGGTTGGCAGATACGCAGTATTTT. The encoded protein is CASSPRRARLADTQYF. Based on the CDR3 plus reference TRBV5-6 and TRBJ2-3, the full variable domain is DAGVTQSPTHLIKTRGQQVTLRCSPKSGHDTVSWYQQALGQGPQFIFQYYEEEERQRGNFPDRFSGHQFPNYSSELNVNALLLGDSALYLCASSPRRARLADTQYFGPGTRLTVL.

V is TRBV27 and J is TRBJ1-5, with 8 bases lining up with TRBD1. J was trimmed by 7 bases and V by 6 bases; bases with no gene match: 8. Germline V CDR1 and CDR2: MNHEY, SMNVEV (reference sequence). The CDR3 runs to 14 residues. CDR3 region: CASRLQGVGQPQHF. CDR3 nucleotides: TGTGCCAGCAGACTACAGGGGGTGGGGCAGCCCCAGCATTTT.

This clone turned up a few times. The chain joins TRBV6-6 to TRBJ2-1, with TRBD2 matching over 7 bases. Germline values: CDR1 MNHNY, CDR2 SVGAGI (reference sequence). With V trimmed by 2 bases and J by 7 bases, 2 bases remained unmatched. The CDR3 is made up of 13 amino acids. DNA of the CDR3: TGTGCCAGCAGTTACGTGGGGGGGAATGAGCAGTTCTTC. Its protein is CASSYVGGNEQFF.

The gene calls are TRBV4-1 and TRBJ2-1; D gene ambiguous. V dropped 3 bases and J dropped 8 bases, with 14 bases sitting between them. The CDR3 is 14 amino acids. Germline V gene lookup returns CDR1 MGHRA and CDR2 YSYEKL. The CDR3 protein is CASSQLTQRDEQFF. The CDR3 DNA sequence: TGCGCCAGCAGCCAGCTGACTCAGAGAGATGAGCAGTTCTTC.

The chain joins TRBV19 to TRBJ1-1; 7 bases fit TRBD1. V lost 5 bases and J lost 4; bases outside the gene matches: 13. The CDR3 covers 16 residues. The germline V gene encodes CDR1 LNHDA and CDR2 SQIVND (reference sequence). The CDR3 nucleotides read TGTGCCAGTAGTCTCCCCTCGACAGGGTGGGGCACTGAAGCTTTCTTT. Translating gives CASSLPSTGWGTEAFF.

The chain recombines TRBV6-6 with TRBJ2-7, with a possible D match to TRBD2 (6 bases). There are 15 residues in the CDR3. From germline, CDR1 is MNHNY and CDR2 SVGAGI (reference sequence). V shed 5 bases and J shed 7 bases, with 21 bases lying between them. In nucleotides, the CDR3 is TGTGCCAGCAGTCCCGAGGCGGGATCCCTTGTGGAGCAGTACGTC. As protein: CASSPEAGSLVEQYV.

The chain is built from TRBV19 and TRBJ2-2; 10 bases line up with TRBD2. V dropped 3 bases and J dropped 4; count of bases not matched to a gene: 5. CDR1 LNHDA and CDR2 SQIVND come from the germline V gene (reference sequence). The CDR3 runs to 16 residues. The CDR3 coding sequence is TGTGCCAGTAGTATTCGGACTAGCGGAACCACCGGGGAGCTGTTTTTT. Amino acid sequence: CASSIRTSGTTGELFF.

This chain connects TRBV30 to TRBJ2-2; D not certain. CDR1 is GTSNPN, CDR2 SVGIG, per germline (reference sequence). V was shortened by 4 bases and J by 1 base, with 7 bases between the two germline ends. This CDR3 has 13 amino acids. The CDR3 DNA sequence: TGTGCCTGGACCAGAGGGAACACCGGGGAGCTGTTTTTT. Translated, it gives CAWTRGNTGELFF.

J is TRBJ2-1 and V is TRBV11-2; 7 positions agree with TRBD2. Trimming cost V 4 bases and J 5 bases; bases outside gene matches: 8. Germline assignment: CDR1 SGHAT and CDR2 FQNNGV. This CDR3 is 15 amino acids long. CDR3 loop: CASSSWGGLNNEQFF. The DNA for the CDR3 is TGTGCCAGCAGCTCCTGGGGGGGGTTAAACAATGAGCAGTTCTTC.

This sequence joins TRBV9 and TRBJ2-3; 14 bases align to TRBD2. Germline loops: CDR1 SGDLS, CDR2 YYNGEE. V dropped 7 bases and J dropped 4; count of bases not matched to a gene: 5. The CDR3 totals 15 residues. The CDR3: CASGPGLAGADTQYF. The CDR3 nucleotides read TGTGCCAGCGGGCCGGGACTAGCGGGGGCAGATACGCAGTATTTT. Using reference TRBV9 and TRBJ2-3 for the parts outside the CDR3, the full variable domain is DSGVTQTPKHLITATGQRVTLRCSPRSGDLSVYWYQQSLDQGLQFLIQYYNGEERAKGNILERFSAQQFPDLHSELNLSSLELGDSALYFCASGPGLAGADTQYFGPGTRLTVL.

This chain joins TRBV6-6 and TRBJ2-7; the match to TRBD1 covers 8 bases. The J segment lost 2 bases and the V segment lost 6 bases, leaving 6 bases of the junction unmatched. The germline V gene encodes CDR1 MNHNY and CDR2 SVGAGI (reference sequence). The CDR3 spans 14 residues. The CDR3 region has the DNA TGTGCCAGCAGGCCATGGGACAGGCCCTACGAGCAGTACTTC. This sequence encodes CASRPWDRPYEQYF.

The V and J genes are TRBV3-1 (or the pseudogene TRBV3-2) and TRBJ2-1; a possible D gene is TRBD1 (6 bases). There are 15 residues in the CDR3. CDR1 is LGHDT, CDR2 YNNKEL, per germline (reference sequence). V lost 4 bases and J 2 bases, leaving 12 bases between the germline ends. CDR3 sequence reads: CASSRDTLTYNEQFF. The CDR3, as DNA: TGTGCCAGCAGCCGGGACACCCTAACCTACAATGAGCAGTTCTTC.

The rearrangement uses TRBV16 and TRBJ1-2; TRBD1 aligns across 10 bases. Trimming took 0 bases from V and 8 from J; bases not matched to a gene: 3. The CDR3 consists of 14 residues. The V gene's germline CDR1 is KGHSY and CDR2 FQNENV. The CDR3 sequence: CASSQSTGGDGYTF. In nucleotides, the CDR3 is TGTGCCAGCAGCCAATCGACAGGGGGCGACGGCTACACCTTC.

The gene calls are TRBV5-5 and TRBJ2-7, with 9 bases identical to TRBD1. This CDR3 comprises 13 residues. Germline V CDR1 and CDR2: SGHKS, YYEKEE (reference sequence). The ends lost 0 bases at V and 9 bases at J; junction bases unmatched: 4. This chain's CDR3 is CASSLGTGDPQYF. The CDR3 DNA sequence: TGTGCCAGCAGCTTGGGGACAGGGGATCCGCAGTACTTC. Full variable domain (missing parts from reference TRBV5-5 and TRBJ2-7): DAGVTQSPTHLIKTRGQQVTLRCSPISGHKSVSWYQQVLGQGPQFIFQYYEKEERGRGNFPDRFSARQFPNYSSELNVNALLLGDSALYLCASSLGTGDPQYFGPGTRLTVT.

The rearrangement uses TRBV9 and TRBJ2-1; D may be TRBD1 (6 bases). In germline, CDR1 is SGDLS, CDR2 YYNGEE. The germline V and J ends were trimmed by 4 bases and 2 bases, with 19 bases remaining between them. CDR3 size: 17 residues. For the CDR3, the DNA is TGTGCCAGCAGCCCTCGACCCCGGACAGCAACCTACAATGAGCAGTTCTTC. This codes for CASSPRPRTATYNEQFF.